The rows below give T cell receptor beta chains drawn from one sample of a study of blood T cell repertoires in COVID-19. Profiling relied on immunoSEQ multiplex PCR, and the TCRdb table lists in-frame clones only, not all of them. The table records under 300,000 clones, over 65% of them present only once. The sequenced sample consisted of peripheral blood. These receptor sequences come from a man in his 60s who had recovered from COVID-19. Both conserved end residues are part of each CDR3.

TRBV6-5	TRBJ2-7	CASTPGRAALYEQYF
TRBV6-5	TRBJ2-7	CASSTRQGAYEQYF
TRBV18	TRBJ1-4	CASSPQGLGGANEKLFF
TRBV6-2/TRBV6-3	TRBJ2-6	CASSYRTGDSGANVLTF
TRBV28	TRBJ2-1	CASSSHEGAGNEQFF
TRBV7-3	TRBJ2-3	CASSAIQGWTDTQYF
TRBV11-2	TRBJ1-2	CASSLEPNNYYGYTF
TRBV15	TRBJ2-5	CATSLGEGGETQYF
TRBV18	TRBJ2-3	CASSPSDRVGTDTQYF
TRBV18	TRBJ1-1	CASSTSGTGEAFF
TRBV28	TRBJ2-2	CASRNAGKNTGELFF
TRBV27	TRBJ2-2	CASSRSGTGVTGELFF
TRBV9	TRBJ1-2	CASSDEGYYGYTF
TRBV14	TRBJ1-1	CASSQESRFEAFF
TRBV5-4	TRBJ2-4	CASSITSGRVGNIQYF
TRBV7-3	TRBJ2-1	CASSVHSGSSYNEQFF
TRBV19	TRBJ1-1	CASSVWGLNTEAFF
TRBV5-5	TRBJ2-7	CASSLGTSIYEQYF
TRBV14	TRBJ2-1	CASSQPGERNYNEQFF
TRBV7-9	TRBJ2-5	CASSTSGRIETQYF
TRBV5-1	TRBJ2-5	CASNGGGQETQYF
TRBV6-4	TRBJ1-5	CASSETGDQPQHF
TRBV28	TRBJ2-3	CASSSSGGGWADTQYF
TRBV19	TRBJ1-6	CASKEGKTGGASSYNSPLHF
TRBV5-1	TRBJ2-7	CASRWGNPGTGAHEQYF
TRBV7-9	TRBJ2-3	CASSPSAGGADTQYF
TRBV29-1	TRBJ1-2	CSVGGGGNYGYTF
TRBV18	TRBJ1-6	CASSPGTGESPLHF
TRBV4-1	TRBJ1-3	CASSQDRGMPGNTIYF
TRBV6-5	TRBJ2-7	CASSFTGQGAEQYF
TRBV3-1/TRBV3-2	TRBJ2-3	CASSPWGAGGARWSTDTQYF
TRBV4-1	TRBJ2-1	CASSQPTGGGGLNEQFF
TRBV10-1	TRBJ2-2	CASSVGGRVGTGELFF
TRBV6-5	TRBJ1-5	CASRPDRGLQPQHF
TRBV28	TRBJ1-1	CASSLSGGRATEAFF
TRBV5-1	TRBJ2-2	CASSTMFAGELFF
TRBV4-2	TRBJ2-3	CASSQAPAGGTDTQYF
TRBV9	TRBJ2-1	CASSTAGGPREQFF
TRBV27	TRBJ2-1	CASSFRGVNNEQFF
TRBV19	TRBJ2-2	CASSIVGLATNTGELFF
TRBV10-3	TRBJ2-1	CAISESMRGNYNEQFF
TRBV6-5	TRBJ2-5	CASSYSGQGIETQYF
TRBV30	TRBJ1-1	CAWGTGDRAFF
TRBV21-1	TRBJ1-1	CASSPGPGTENVNTEAFF
TRBV5-8	TRBJ1-1	CASAHRVLTEAFF
TRBV12-3/TRBV12-4	TRBJ1-5	CASVGQHNQPQHF
TRBV23-1	TRBJ2-2	CASSRQGLLAGELFF
TRBV18	TRBJ1-3	CASSPAGEGNTIYF
TRBV10-3	TRBJ2-3	CAISESTPGPDTQYF
TRBV24-1	TRBJ2-1	CATSKGQGTRNEQFF
TRBV18	TRBJ2-1	CASSPWRASYNEQFF
TRBV28	TRBJ2-5	CASSFGTGVLETQYF
TRBV7-6	TRBJ2-7	CASSSGGEQYF
TRBV12-3/TRBV12-4	TRBJ1-2	CASTYQRGGYTF
TRBV5-4	TRBJ2-5	CASSLVVSTSGRETQYF
TRBV18	TRBJ2-7	CASSPTRGSSYEQYF
TRBV5-1	TRBJ2-4	CASSLAGSNIQYF
TRBV6-2/TRBV6-3	TRBJ1-2	CASSYGDRGLTF
TRBV6-5	TRBJ2-7	CASRAATGISYEQYF